The 22 T cell receptor beta chains in this list originate from one sample, sequenced in a study of breast tumors, draining lymph nodes, adjacent tissues. Samples came from axillary lymph nodes draining the breast cancer. From the multiplex PCR reads, TCRdb called clonotypes with MiXCR, one entry per CDR3 protein. The sample has 150,000 to 200,000 distinct CDR3 sequences, about 33% seen once. Sequences were obtained from axillary lymph node tissue. These receptors were collected from a female donor with breast cancer. Some clones in this sample may be carry-over from other donors' samples.

With respect to this clonotype: The germline gene is not matched at one end of the junction; a read error may be the cause. V is TRBV6-2 or TRBV6-3 and J is TRBJ2-5; D remains unclear. Germline V gene data show CDR1 as MNHEY and CDR2 as SVGEGT. The CDR3 totals 14 residues. CDR3 loop: CASGYFLNQETQYF. DNA for the CDR3: TGTGCCAGCGGTTACTTTCTCAACCAAGAGACTCAGTACTTC.

The chain carries TRBV9 and TRBJ1-1; D is unresolved. V was cut by 4 bases and J by 8 bases, with 15 bases left in between. The CDR3 has 13 amino acids. Germline V gives CDR1 SGDLS, CDR2 YYNGEE. The CDR3 DNA reads TGTGCCAGCAGCCACGGTGCGGCCGGGGAAGCTTTCTTT. Translation: CASSHGAAGEAFF.

This clonotype was counted many times. The chain carries TRBV7-3 and TRBJ1-4; 9 bases are a match to TRBD1. Germline V gene lookup returns CDR1 SGHTA and CDR2 FQGTGA. V shed 5 bases and J 8 bases; nucleotides not matched to a gene: 9. The CDR3 runs 15 residues. CDR3 amino acids: CASSAMGQGGEKLFF. The CDR3 nucleotides are TGTGCCAGCAGCGCTATGGGACAGGGAGGCGAAAAACTGTTTTTT.

About this clonotype: A much more abundant neighbour one base away suggests this may be a read error. The CDR3 here is CAGSEWEQGAGSPLHF. CDR3 nucleotide sequence: TGTGCCGGCAGTGAATGGGAGCAGGGGGCAGGTTCACCCCTCCACTTT. The chain employs TRBV6-1 and TRBJ1-6; 8 bases map to TRBD1. The CDR3 has 16 amino acids. Germline V lookup: CDR1 MNHNS, CDR2 SASEGT.

DNA for the CDR3: TGTGCCAGCAGCGAGGCCGGGCGAGGCAATCAGCCCCAGCATTTT. Amino acid sequence: CASSEAGRGNQPQHF. The V gene is TRBV11-3, the J gene TRBJ1-5; D unresolved. The V end lost 5 bases, the J end lost 2 bases, and 13 bases lay between the germline ends. The germline V gene encodes CDR1 SGHNT and CDR2 YENEEA. The CDR3 runs 15 residues.

In regard to this clonotype: Relative to the germline gene, one junction end is altered; a read error may explain this. V and J are TRBV10-3 and TRBJ2-3; the match to TRBD1 covers 12 bases. There are 18 residues in the CDR3. Germline CDR1 ENHRY, CDR2 SYGVKD. The chain's CDR3 is CASSYRHPGQGAADTQCF. CDR3 in DNA: TGTGCCAGCAGTTACCGACACCCGGGACAGGGGGCCGCAGATACGCAGTGTTTT.

This clonotype was found many times. This chain connects TRBV20-1 to TRBJ2-3; the match to TRBD2 covers 9 bases. J was trimmed by 6 bases and V by 7 bases; bases with no gene match: 8. CDR3 length: 13 residues. The germline gives CDR1 DFQATT, CDR2 SNEGSKA (reference sequence). CDR3 coding DNA: TGCAGTGGTCCCCCTAGCGGGATTGATACGCAGTATTTT. It yields the protein CSGPPSGIDTQYF.

This clonotype occurred many times. This chain uses TRBV7-9 with TRBJ2-7; D gene uncertain. This CDR3 is 12 amino acids long. V dropped 1 base and J dropped 4 bases, with 5 bases sitting between them. The germline V gene has CDR1 SEHNR and CDR2 FQNEAQ (reference sequence). The CDR3 reads CASSLGEYEQYF. CDR3 DNA sequence: TGTGCCAGCAGCTTAGGAGAGTACGAGCAGTACTTC.

This clonotype was seen repeatedly, ten times or more. The chain combines TRBV27 with TRBJ1-2; D perhaps matches TRBD1 (6 bases). This CDR3 has 14 amino acids. V was cut by 7 bases and J by 4 bases, with 16 bases left in between. The germline gives CDR1 MNHEY, CDR2 SMNVEV (reference sequence). The CDR3 DNA follows: TGTGCCAGCACTTCCTCGACAGGTTCCTATGGCTACACCTTC. Its translation is CASTSSTGSYGYTF.

This clonotype was seen just once. The junction differs from germline at one of its ends, possibly a read error. The V and J genes are TRBV7-7 and TRBJ2-2; 8 bases align to TRBD1. The CDR3 is 14 residues long. The germline V gene has CDR1 SSHAT and CDR2 FNYEAQ (reference sequence). For the CDR3, the DNA is TGTGCTAGCAGCCCCACAGGGGGTGCCGGGGAGCTGTTTTTT. Amino acids: CASSPTGGAGELFF.

This clonotype was picked up many times. The chain recombines TRBV7-2 with TRBJ1-2; D not resolved. The CDR3 loop spans 13 amino acids. From germline, CDR1 is SGHTA and CDR2 FQGNSA. V lost 4 bases and J lost 5, with 11 bases in between. The CDR3 sequence is CASSSAGRYGYTF. CDR3 nucleotides: TGTGCCAGCAGCTCAGCAGGCCGATATGGCTACACCTTC.

A word on this clonotype: Just one base apart from a much larger clone, this may be a read error. The CDR3 loop reads CASSLDRSSEQYF. CDR3 nucleotide sequence: TGTGCCAGCAGCTTGGACAGGTCCTCCGAGCAGTACTTC. The chain carries TRBV11-2 and TRBJ2-7, with 7 bases that match TRBD1. CDR3 length: 13 residues. In germline, CDR1 is SGHAT, CDR2 FQNNGV.

This clonotype has a handful of counts. The chain couples TRBV27 to TRBJ2-7; 9 bases fit TRBD1. The CDR3 spans 14 residues. The J segment lost 7 bases and the V segment lost 3 bases, leaving 7 bases of the junction unmatched. The germline gives CDR1 MNHEY, CDR2 SMNVEV (reference sequence). The CDR3 protein is CASSLPGTGREQYF. CDR3 nucleotide sequence: TGTGCCAGCAGTTTGCCTGGGACAGGGAGAGAGCAGTACTTC.

In its sample, this clonotype was seen many times. V and J are TRBV4-2 and TRBJ1-2, with D maybe TRBD1 (6 bases). Germline V gene data show CDR1 as LGHNA and CDR2 as YNFKEQ. The CDR3 spans 16 residues. Deletions cut 3 bases from V and 1 base from J, with 15 bases between. The CDR3 reads CASSHTDSRGNYGYTF. CDR3 nucleotides: TGTGCCAGCAGCCACACGGACAGTAGGGGTAACTATGGCTACACCTTC.

The rearrangement links TRBV6-5 to TRBJ2-3; tentative D call: TRBD1 (5 bases). Deletions cut 6 bases from V and 2 bases from J, with 15 bases between. The CDR3 consists of 15 residues. The germline V gene encodes CDR1 MNHEY and CDR2 SVGAGI. Written as DNA, the CDR3 is TGTGCCAGCAGCCAGGGTATCGCGAACACAGATACGCAGTATTTT. It codes for CASSQGIANTDTQYF.

This rearrangement joins TRBV9 to TRBJ1-5; D ambiguous. V gave up 0 bases and J gave up 9 bases, with 7 bases separating them. CDR1 SGDLS and CDR2 YYNGEE come from the germline V gene. CDR3 length: 12 residues. CDR3 coding DNA: TGTGCCAGCAGCGTAGCTCCGGGGCCCCAGCATTTT. It specifies CASSVAPGPQHF.

V usage is TRBV6-2 or TRBV6-3 and J usage is TRBJ2-3; 14 bases line up with TRBD2. This CDR3 is built from 20 residues. Germline trimming cut 0 bases from V and 0 bases from J; bases unmatched to any gene: 8. Germline-derived CDR1 and CDR2 are MNHEY and SVGEGT. CDR3 sequence reads: CASSYSAGLAGGYSTDTQYF. The DNA for the CDR3 is TGTGCCAGCAGTTACTCAGCCGGACTAGCGGGGGGATACAGCACAGATACGCAGTATTTT.

V usage is TRBV6-5 and J usage is TRBJ2-7; 9 nucleotides line up with TRBD1. CDR1 MNHEY and CDR2 SVGAGI come from the germline V gene. The CDR3 has 13 amino acids. V lost 6 bases and J lost 3; bases outside the gene matches: 3. The DNA of the CDR3 is TGTGCCAGCAGGAGACAGGGGGGCTACGAGCAGTACTTC. It specifies CASRRQGGYEQYF.

The rearrangement joins TRBV2 to TRBJ2-5; unclear D gene. V dropped 5 bases and J dropped 1 base, with 8 bases sitting between them. The CDR3 has 13 amino acids. Germline loops: CDR1 SNHLY, CDR2 FYNNEI. This chain's CDR3 is CASSRVSQETQYF. The CDR3 region has the DNA TGTGCCAGCAGTCGAGTCAGCCAAGAGACCCAGTACTTC.

Turning to this clonotype: This could be a read error, since a much larger clone is one nucleotide away. This CDR3 fails to terminate in the conserved phenylalanine or tryptophan, so it likely reflects a read error. V and J are TRBV27 and TRBJ2-1; TRBD2 matches 13 bases. V trimming: 5 bases; J trimming: 6 bases; junction bases outside the gene matches: 7. CDR3 length equals 16 residues. CDR1 is MNHEY, CDR2 SMNVEV, per germline (reference sequence). The CDR3 coding sequence is TGTGCCAGCAGTCCCCGACTAGCGGGAGGAGGCAATGAGCAGTTCTCC. It translates to CASSPRLAGGGNEQFS.

Ten or more counts support this clonotype. This sequence joins TRBV20-1 and TRBJ2-7, with 10 bases lining up with TRBD2. The CDR3 is made up of 14 amino acids. J lost 4 bases, V lost 3 bases, and 6 bases had no gene match. CDR1 is DFQATT, CDR2 SNEGSKA, per germline (reference sequence). For the CDR3, the DNA is TGCAGTGCTAGTGCTAGCGGGAGTGGGTACGAGCAGTACTTC. It specifies CSASASGSGYEQYF.

About this clonotype: A read error may account for a junction end that differs from germline. This chain links TRBV12-3 or TRBV12-4 with TRBJ1-4, with 7 bases identical to TRBD1. CDR3 length: 14 residues. CDR3 bases: TGTGCCAACAGTTCCAGGGGGGAGGGTGAAAAACTGTTTTTT. Encoded protein: CANSSRGEGEKLFF.